Presented here are 2 T cell receptor beta chains from one specimen sequenced in a study of blood T cell repertoires in COVID-19 (dated by TCRdb to about 2020). Receptors were amplified or captured by the immunoSEQ multiplex PCR assay. Held by TCRdb, this immuneACCESS table contains in-frame sequences only and omits some clones. Under half of the omission traces to an unresolved V gene where checked; the cause of the rest is unknown. Within this sample are roughly 200,000 clones, with 70% to 90% of them counted one time only. Clones ranked in the top ten supply about 3.3% of the sample. The sample was peripheral blood. These receptors all stem from a man in his sixties with acute or convalescent COVID-19.

The chain carries TRBV4-1 and TRBJ1-6; no clear D gene. Trimming pared 3 bases from V and 6 bases from J, leaving 9 bases between. The germline V gene encodes CDR1 MGHRA and CDR2 YSYEKL. The CDR3 has 14 residues. CDR3 bases: TGCGCCAGCAGCCATGAGAACCTTAATTCACCCCTCCACTTT. This sequence encodes CASSHENLNSPLHF.

The rearrangement joins TRBV19 to TRBJ2-2; the match to TRBD1 covers 9 bases. The CDR3 contains 15 residues. The V gene end was trimmed by 7 bases and the J gene end by 4 bases; junction bases not matched to a gene: 7. From germline, CDR1 is LNHDA and CDR2 SQIVND (reference sequence). The CDR3 loop is CASNYRGRRTGELFF. The CDR3 DNA is TGTGCCAGTAACTACAGGGGGCGGCGCACCGGGGAGCTGTTTTTT.